Following are 20 T cell receptor beta chains from one sample sequenced in a study of PD-1 blockade in classical Hodgkin lymphoma. Specified time point: cycle 4 day 1 (C4D1), after less than 7 weeks of nivolumab. Every patient experienced relapse after autologous stem cell transplantation, and brentuximab vedotin exposure varied. The study purified CD4+ T cells from thawed PBMCs using magnetic negative selection. Profiling relied on immunoSEQ multiplex PCR, and the TCRdb table lists in-frame clones only, not all of them. The data show 34,000 or so clones, 90% to 95% seen once. Here the sequenced sample was CD4+ T cells from blood, taken before the fourth cycle of nivolumab. These receptors all stem from a human donor with classical Hodgkin lymphoma.

V usage is TRBV5-1 and J usage is TRBJ1-4; D not resolved. Germline V lookup: CDR1 SGHRS, CDR2 YFSETQ. This CDR3 region has 18 residues. V lost 0 bases, J lost 0 bases, and 15 bases lay in between. In DNA, the CDR3 is TGCGCCAGCAGCTTGGTACATGGCGGGTCTGCAACTAATGAAAAACTGTTTTTT. Its protein product is CASSLVHGGSATNEKLFF.

This clone occurred once. The chain carries TRBV11-2 and TRBJ2-7, with 7 bases aligning to TRBD1. This CDR3 comprises 14 residues. The V and J ends lost 4 bases and 0 bases, in that order; junction bases with no gene match: 3. Germline-derived CDR1 and CDR2 are SGHAT and FQNNGV. As DNA, the CDR3 is TGTGCCAGCAGCTCTAGGACAGGCTCCTACGAGCAGTACTTC. Its protein product is CASSSRTGSYEQYF.

V and J are TRBV19 and TRBJ2-1, with 8 bases aligning to TRBD2. The CDR3 has 16 amino acids. J gave up 8 bases and V 5 bases, and 14 bases lay outside the gene matches. CDR1 is LNHDA and CDR2 is SQIVND in the germline V gene (reference sequence). The CDR3 loop reads CASSPRGSGMVHEQFF. The CDR3 region has the DNA TGTGCCAGTAGTCCCCGGGGTAGCGGGATGGTACATGAGCAGTTCTTC.

The chain joins TRBV7-8 to TRBJ2-7; TRBD2 matches 8 bases. Germline loops: CDR1 SGHVS, CDR2 FQNEAQ. The length of the CDR3 is 19 residues. J was trimmed by 4 bases and V by 0 bases; bases with no gene match: 17. The CDR3 protein is CASSLAHLVASGSSYEQYF. Written as DNA, the CDR3 is TGTGCCAGCAGCTTAGCTCACCTCGTAGCCAGCGGGAGTTCTTACGAGCAGTACTTC.

The genes are TRBV6-5 and TRBJ2-5, with 7 nucleotides matching TRBD1. Trimming at V came to 2 bases and at J to 4 bases, leaving 7 bases not matched to a gene. Germline loops: CDR1 MNHEY, CDR2 SVGAGI. CDR3 size: 15 residues. In DNA, the CDR3 is TGTGCCAGCAGTTACATTCGGGCAGGGGGAGAGACCCAGTACTTC. Translation: CASSYIRAGGETQYF.

This chain joins TRBV5-1 and TRBJ1-5; D unresolved. The V end lost 1 base, the J end lost 6 bases, and 11 bases lay between the germline ends. Germline CDR1 reads SGHRS; CDR2 reads YFSETQ. The CDR3 length is 14 residues. The CDR3 region is CASSLLPDGQPQHF. Written as DNA, the CDR3 is TGCGCCAGCAGCTTGCTACCTGACGGTCAGCCCCAGCATTTT.

The rearrangement uses TRBV28 and TRBJ1-2; tentatively, D is TRBD1 (5 bases). CDR3 length: 14 amino acids. Trimming stripped 5 bases from V and 8 bases from J, with 18 bases between. Germline CDR1 MDHEN, CDR2 SYDVKM. The DNA for the CDR3 is TGTGCCAGCAGTCCACCCCGGGGGGTGGGCGGCTACACCTTC. Encoded protein: CASSPPRGVGGYTF.

This chain joins TRBV7-8 and TRBJ2-4, with 7 bases aligning to TRBD1. CDR1 and CDR2 from the germline V gene are SGHVS and FQNEAQ. The CDR3 is 17 residues long. J lost 8 bases, V lost 5 bases, and 18 bases had no gene match. This CDR3 is CASSPITPNDRVDIQYF. The CDR3 bases are TGTGCCAGCAGCCCCATTACCCCCAACGACAGGGTCGACATTCAGTACTTC.

This chain joins TRBV28 and TRBJ2-4, with 9 bases that match TRBD2. CDR1 is MDHEN, CDR2 SYDVKM, per germline. V trimming: 4 bases; J trimming: 8 bases; junction bases outside the gene matches: 9. The CDR3 has 15 residues. The CDR3 reads CASSSFRLAADIQYF. CDR3 bases: TGTGCCAGCAGTTCTTTTCGACTAGCGGCGGACATTCAGTACTTC.

The J gene is TRBJ2-3, the V gene TRBV7-9; 10 bases align to TRBD2. There are 16 residues in the CDR3. The V and J ends lost 2 bases and 3 bases, in that order; junction bases with no gene match: 5. Germline V gene sequence: CDR1 SEHNR, CDR2 FQNEAQ (reference sequence). The CDR3 nucleotides are TGTGCCAGCAGCTTAAGCGGGAGGGCAAGGACAGATACGCAGTATTTT. It specifies CASSLSGRARTDTQYF. Variable domain in full (rest from reference TRBV7-9 and TRBJ2-3): DTGVSQNPRHKITKRGQNVTFRCDPISEHNRLYWYRQTLGQGPEFLTYFQNEAQLEKSRLLSDRFSAERPKGSFSTLEIQRTEQGDSAMYLCASSLSGRARTDTQYFGPGTRLTVL.

The gene calls are TRBV18 and TRBJ1-4; the D gene is possibly TRBD1 (5 bases). From germline, CDR1 is KGHSH and CDR2 LQKENI. Deletions cut 3 bases from V and 8 bases from J, with 16 bases between. CDR3 size: 15 residues. CDR3 nucleotides: TGTGCCAGCTCACCGGTTGGAGGGGCTTACGAAAAACTGTTTTTT. Protein: CASSPVGGAYEKLFF.

The rearrangement joins TRBV28 to TRBJ2-5; the D is unclear. The V and J ends lost 5 bases and 3 bases respectively, with 1 base between them. Germline assignment: CDR1 MDHEN and CDR2 SYDVKM. The length of the CDR3 is 10 residues. In DNA form, the CDR3 reads TGTGCCAGCAGTAAAGAGACCCAGTACTTC. Encoded protein: CASSKETQYF.

The chain carries TRBV7-6 and TRBJ1-2, with TRBD1 matching over 8 bases. The germline V gene encodes CDR1 SGHVS and CDR2 FNYEAQ. The trim removed 1 base at V and 3 bases at J, leaving 4 bases unmatched. There are 15 residues in the CDR3. The DNA for the CDR3 is TGTGCCAGCAGCTTAGGGGGGGGACAGGACTATGGCTACACCTTC. Protein sequence: CASSLGGGQDYGYTF.

The rearrangement links TRBV14 to TRBJ1-1; 8 nucleotides match TRBD1. V shed 1 base, J shed 3 bases, and the junction held 16 bases outside the gene matches. CDR3 size: 19 residues. From germline, CDR1 is SGHDN and CDR2 FVKESK. The CDR3 loop is CASSQALGRPGGSHTEAFF. CDR3 bases: TGTGCCAGCAGCCAAGCCCTCGGGAGGCCAGGGGGCTCTCACACTGAAGCTTTCTTT.

The chain uses TRBV10-3 and TRBJ2-5; 11 nucleotides match TRBD2. The CDR3 consists of 16 residues. Germline V gene lookup returns CDR1 ENHRY and CDR2 SYGVKD. Trimming took 3 bases from V and 2 from J; bases not matched to a gene: 5. The CDR3 sequence is CAISDPRTSGQETQYF. CDR3 DNA: TGTGCCATCAGTGACCCGCGGACTAGCGGGCAAGAGACCCAGTACTTC.

The chain links TRBV11-3 to TRBJ2-3, with 12 bases that match TRBD2. Per the germline V gene, CDR1 is SGHNT and CDR2 is YENEEA. The CDR3 is 14 amino acids. V dropped 4 bases and J dropped 5; count of bases not matched to a gene: 1. The CDR3 DNA is TGTGCCAGCAGCTCGGGACTAGCGGGAGATACGCAGTATTTT. This encodes CASSSGLAGDTQYF.

A single count supports this clone. The rearrangement links TRBV11-2 to TRBJ2-7, with TRBD1 matching 8 bases. Per germline, CDR1 SGHAT and CDR2 FQNNGV. The CDR3 length is 16 residues. J was trimmed by 6 bases and V by 4 bases; bases with no gene match: 14. The CDR3 protein is CASSSSRTGRLGEQYF. The CDR3 DNA reads TGTGCCAGCAGCTCCTCTCGGACAGGGCGGCTGGGCGAGCAGTACTTC.

J is TRBJ2-7 and V is TRBV11-2, with D possibly being TRBD1 (6 bases). The CDR3 is 15 residues long. The germline gives CDR1 SGHAT, CDR2 FQNNGV. Trimming removed 1 base at V and 3 bases at J, with 13 bases between. CDR3 protein: CASSLGEGVIYEQYF. The CDR3 DNA follows: TGTGCCAGCAGCTTAGGAGAGGGGGTAATCTACGAGCAGTACTTC.

The V call is TRBV11-2, the J call TRBJ2-7; D remains unclear. The CDR3 runs 12 residues. The germline V and J ends were trimmed by 1 base and 3 bases, with 4 bases remaining between them. The germline gives CDR1 SGHAT, CDR2 FQNNGV. This CDR3 is CASSLVGYEQYF. DNA for the CDR3: TGTGCCAGCAGCTTAGTTGGCTACGAGCAGTACTTC.

This chain joins TRBV7-2 and TRBJ2-5; the D gene is possibly TRBD1 (5 bases). The germline V and J ends were trimmed by 5 bases and 5 bases, with 15 bases remaining between them. The CDR3 has 14 residues. Germline assignment: CDR1 SGHTA and CDR2 FQGNSA. CDR3 sequence (DNA): TGTGCCAGCAGCCCCCGGACAACCTGGGAGACCCAGTACTTC. Its translation: CASSPRTTWETQYF.